This entry features one T cell receptor (beta chain) sequence. Antigen specificity is unknown. As the method of synthesis, 5'RACE template switching with UMIs yielded TCR beta cDNA. Following a re-call of the 5' RACE reads, TCRdb has one entry per CDR3 protein and lacks DNA. The sample has more than 250,000 distinct CDR3 sequences. The CDR3 runs to 14 residues. The germline gives CDR1 DFQATT, CDR2 SNEGSKA (reference sequence). The entry originates in a study of T cells expressing NK-cell markers. General study findings and limits: In 6 or 7 donors, dominant NKG2C+ clonotypes were roughly 1.0-8% of CD8+ T cells. These same clonotypes (in a few donors) also led the CD3+CD56-NKG2C+ fraction.

The source of this sequence is a man younger than 35 in good health. The chain recombines TRBV20-1 with TRBJ1-1; absent DNA, TCRdb's TRBD1 call cannot be checked. Material for sequencing was blood T cells: a sorted CD56 or NKG2C T cell subset, CD4+ or CD8+ T cells, or bulk PBMC T cells (not recorded which). The CDR3 reads CSARRGTVNTEAFF.